One T cell receptor beta chain is described in this entry. Its specific antigen is unknown. No per-base quality is available; no much larger clone lies one base away. The healthy controls were volunteers from blood banks in Maryland, USA. For unsorted PBMC libraries, 2 million PBMCs were used after storage in RNAlater at -80 degrees C until RNA extraction. Peripheral blood was subjected to Ficoll-Hypaque density gradient centrifugation to isolate PBMCs, which were then cryopreserved in liquid nitrogen. cDNA was synthesized by template-switch 5'RACE using a primer with a 10-nucleotide random unique molecular identifier that tagged each TCR transcript. Each sequencing run produced over 160 million TCR-beta sequences covering 15-18 subjects. The RNeasy kit was used to extract total RNA. TCR-beta VDJ regions were amplified with primers for the TCR constant region and the 5'RACE anchor, using the KAPA Real-time Library Amplification kit. A first PCR added sample indexes and Illumina adaptors, and a second PCR then raised library yield. After Ampure bead purification, the TCR product of roughly 650 bp was size-selected on a 2% E-gel SizeSelection system. Before pooling, libraries had their quality checked on a Bioanalyzer, their concentration measured with Qubit, and their quantity determined with the Kapa Library Quantification kit. Paired-end 2 x 150 bp sequencing of the libraries was performed on an Illumina HiSeq 2500. To increase sequence diversity, roughly 23-30% phiX was spiked into each library pool. The study's processing was this. Quality-filtered reads were processed with the UMI-based MiGEC pipeline, which removed over 85% of raw TCR sequences during error correction. IMGT germline references were used for alignment of VDJ genes, and clonotypes were defined by a unique CDR3 amino acid sequence together with V-J genes. Clonal expansion, Shannon diversity and CDR3 relatedness were evaluated with VDJtools (CalcPairwiseDistances, ClusterSamples), while phylogenetic trees were built in CLCbio workbench. Using coefficient-of-variation modelling across technical triplicates, the study counted a clone as expanded if it had at least 8 unique UMIs. Starting from the raw public reads, TCRdb applied fastp trimming at Q25, assembled clones with MiXCR and retained in-frame beta chains. Every distinct CDR3 protein forms one entry, paired with its most common genes and DNA. These V and J calls rely on TCRdb rather than the paper's analysis. The sample has about 25,000 distinct CDR3 sequences on record, 5% to 7% of them singletons. Jointly, the top ten make up about 4.3% of the sample.

The germline V gene specifies KGHSH as CDR1 and LQKENI as CDR2. The CDR3 runs 17 residues from the cysteine to the phenylalanine. Kept here is only the CDR3 DNA, which spans 51 bases and is read in frame from base 1. Unmatched junction bases come to 10, with V trimmed by 4 bases and J by 0 bases. The data derive from a study of neurological immune-mediated disorders (dated by TCRdb to about 2019). In terms of the full investigation: Peripheral blood TCR-beta repertoires from patients with HTLV-I-associated myelopathy (HAM/TSP), patients with multiple sclerosis, and healthy controls were compared in the study using UMI-based sequencing. The cohort was made up of about 66 subjects, consisting of some 14 HAM/TSP patients, approximately 35 multiple sclerosis patients and around 20 healthy controls. Longitudinal samples, technical triplicates and paired sorted CD4+ and CD8+ T-cell subsets, alongside PBMC samples, were included among the approximately 110 TCR-beta libraries. Broader findings and caveats from the paper: No identical CDR3 amino acid sequences were found to be shared among expanded clones across subjects, suggesting that TCR-beta repertoires were private in all groups. TCR clonal expansion was highest in HAM/TSP patients and lowest in MS patients, with MS patients falling below even healthy controls.

The clonotype was recovered from a woman in her 40s in good health. Here the chain combines TRBV18 and TRBJ2-3, with 7 central nucleotides matching TRBD1. What was sequenced was PBMCs. In nucleotide form, the sequence is TGTGCCAGCTCACTGCTCGCAGGGGGACAGAGCACAGATACGCAGTATTTT. Translated, it reads CASSLLAGGQSTDTQYF. The entire variable domain, with the stretches around the CDR3 drawn from the reference TRBV18 and TRBJ2-3 proteins, is NAGVMQNPRHLVRRRGQEARLRCSPMKGHSHVYWYRQLPEEGLKFMVYLQKENIIDESGMPKERFSAEFPKEGPSILRIQQVVRGDSAAYFCASSLLAGGQSTDTQYFGPGTRLTVL.